A single count supports the clone carrying this T cell receptor (beta chain). Its target is not known. As for treatment: roughly 18 received Ad26.COV2.S at low or high dose, single or two shots; roughly 5 received placebo; per-sample allocation not given. Each sample was drawn 63 days after the first injection (of vaccine or placebo). A Boston donor was an adult aged 18-55 years. The shot given was an Ad26 vector that makes Wuhan-strain SARS-CoV-2 spike. Trimming shortened V by 2 bases and J by 4 bases, and 7 bases separated the two germline ends. The CDR3 spans 13 residues. Germline lookup yields CDR1 SEHNR and CDR2 FQNEAQ (reference sequence). The data derive from a study of Ad26.COV2.S vaccination and SARS-CoV-2 variants. Study context: Donor joined the COV1001 Ad26.COV2.S trial arm.

Study-level results: It was reported that spike-specific CD8+ and CD4+ T cell responses were substantially broad after vaccination.

Sequencing used immunoSEQ multiplex PCR; TCRdb keeps in-frame clones, though not all of them. Of about 420,000 clones in the sample, approximately 87% were seen once. This sample comprised peripheral blood, obtained in a trial of Ad26.COV2.S vaccine versus placebo. The TCR was taken from a person between 18 and 60 years old who received the Ad26.COV2.S COVID-19 vaccine or a placebo. The genes are TRBV7-9 and TRBJ2-3; D remains unclear. Written as DNA, the CDR3 is TGTGCCAGCAGCTTACCGCGTGCAGATACGCAGTATTTT. Encoded protein: CASSLPRADTQYF.